This entry features one TCR beta chain sequence. Its antigen is currently unknown. This CDR3 region has 16 residues. V was shortened by 7 bases and J by 2 bases, with 16 bases between the two germline ends. Germline CDR1 and CDR2: SGHKS and YYEKEE (reference sequence). This sample was included in a study of lymphopenia after photon versus proton radiotherapy. Findings of the study overall: In patients who died, overall survival fell as post-nadir TCR diversity dropped more. Under photons, naive T cells and diversity fell while effector/memory populations rose.

Some clones are missing from TCRdb's copy, which holds only in-frame ones; the method was immunoSEQ multiplex PCR. The data contain around 16,000 clones, about nine tenths of them seen just once; the ten biggest clones take up 45% to 60%. The chain uses TRBV5-5 and TRBJ2-6; D is unresolved. Here the sequenced sample was peripheral blood, taken from a patient treated with proton-based radiotherapy. This receptor was taken from a woman in her sixties with cholangiocarcinoma. Some clones in this sample may be carry-over from other donors' samples. CDR3 protein: CASGVVSGAGANVLTF. The CDR3 nucleotides read TGTGCCAGCGGCGTCGTATCGGGCGCTGGGGCCAACGTCCTGACTTTC.